The 25 T cell receptor beta chains below were found in one sample sequenced in a study of blood T cell repertoires in COVID-19. TCRdb's copy holds only in-frame clones and misses some; the assay was immunoSEQ multiplex PCR. The sample consists of a few hundred thousand clones, roughly 84% of them appearing once. Sequencing was carried out using PBMCs or T cells enriched from blood (not recorded which). These receptors came from a woman aged 40 to 50 who had recovered from COVID-19.

Worth noting for this clone: The sample holds other DNA sequences that translate to the same CDR3. V is TRBV29-1 and J is TRBJ1-1; 9 nucleotides line up with TRBD1. The CDR3 has 13 residues. Germline V gene lookup returns CDR1 SQVTM and CDR2 ANQGSEA. Trimming at V came to 6 bases and at J to 0 bases, leaving 2 bases not matched to a gene. CDR3 amino acids: CSVGQGLNTEAFF. In nucleotides, the CDR3 is TGCAGCGTGGGACAGGGTCTGAACACTGAAGCTTTCTTT.

The chain has TRBV6-5 and TRBJ2-1, with D hard to call. The germline V gene encodes CDR1 MNHEY and CDR2 SVGAGI. The V and J ends lost 4 bases and 0 bases respectively, with 10 bases between them. The CDR3 has 15 residues. In nucleotides, the CDR3 is TGTGCCAGCAGTTCCGGCGGAAGCTCCTACAATGAGCAGTTCTTC. Translating it yields CASSSGGSSYNEQFF.

The chain carries TRBV19 and TRBJ2-6, with unresolved D. Germline V gives CDR1 LNHDA, CDR2 SQIVND (reference sequence). V lost 3 bases and J 0 bases, leaving 9 bases between the germline ends. The CDR3 extends over 16 amino acids. The CDR3 region has the DNA TGTGCCAGTAGTATTGGGCACCTCTCTGGGGCCAACGTCCTGACTTTC. Protein: CASSIGHLSGANVLTF.

This clone showed up just a few times. V and J are TRBV19 and TRBJ2-7, with TRBD2 identical over 11 bases. Per the germline V gene, CDR1 is LNHDA and CDR2 is SQIVND (reference sequence). The V and J ends lost 5 bases and 5 bases, in that order; junction bases with no gene match: 5. The CDR3 is 14 residues long. The chain's CDR3 is CASSATSGINEQYF. CDR3 DNA: TGTGCCAGTAGTGCGACTAGCGGGATCAACGAGCAGTACTTC.

The genes are TRBV11-2 and TRBJ2-7; perhaps TRBD1 as D (5 bases). This CDR3 is 14 amino acids long. The ends were cut back, 2 bases at V and 4 bases at J, with 12 bases in the middle. Germline V gives CDR1 SGHAT, CDR2 FQNNGV. This CDR3 reads CASSLRGPTYEQYF. The DNA of the CDR3 is TGTGCCAGCAGCTTAAGGGGCCCAACTTACGAGCAGTACTTC.

J is TRBJ2-5 and V is TRBV5-1; 7 bases map to TRBD1. The trim removed 2 bases at V and 2 bases at J, leaving 9 bases unmatched. Germline V gene sequence: CDR1 SGHRS, CDR2 YFSETQ. The CDR3 has 16 residues. The CDR3 region is CASSFPSPGGQETQYF. CDR3 in DNA: TGCGCCAGCAGCTTTCCCTCTCCAGGGGGACAAGAGACCCAGTACTTC.

The chain links TRBV18 to TRBJ2-5, with 7 bases fitting TRBD1. With 6 bases clipped from V and 5 bases from J, the junction kept 6 bases outside the gene matches. The CDR3 runs to 13 residues. Germline loops: CDR1 KGHSH, CDR2 LQKENI. As DNA, the CDR3 is TGTGCCAGCTCCCTACAGGGGCGGGAGACCCAGTACTTC. It is translated as CASSLQGRETQYF. The full variable domain, completed using reference TRBV18 and TRBJ2-5, is NAGVMQNPRHLVRRRGQEARLRCSPMKGHSHVYWYRQLPEEGLKFMVYLQKENIIDESGMPKERFSAEFPKEGPSILRIQQVVRGDSAAYFCASSLQGRETQYFGPGTRLLVL.

The chain combines TRBV7-9 with TRBJ2-7, with TRBD1 matching over 7 bases. Trimming took 6 bases from V and 3 from J; bases not matched to a gene: 5. The CDR3 consists of 13 residues. Germline CDR1 and CDR2: SEHNR and FQNEAQ (reference sequence). DNA for the CDR3: TGTGCCAGCAGTCCAAGGACAGGCTACGAGCAGTACTTC. It encodes CASSPRTGYEQYF. The full variable domain, with the rest looked up from reference TRBV7-9 and TRBJ2-7, is DTGVSQNPRHKITKRGQNVTFRCDPISEHNRLYWYRQTLGQGPEFLTYFQNEAQLEKSRLLSDRFSAERPKGSFSTLEIQRTEQGDSAMYLCASSPRTGYEQYFGPGTRLTVT.

In this sample, this clone turned up a few times. The CDR3 region is CAWGLANTGELFF. The CDR3 DNA is TGTGCCTGGGGACTAGCGAACACCGGGGAGCTGTTTTTT. The V call is TRBV30, the J call TRBJ2-2, with TRBD2 identical over 7 bases. J lost 0 bases, V lost 5 bases, and 0 bases had no gene match. Germline V gene sequence: CDR1 GTSNPN, CDR2 SVGIG (reference sequence). The CDR3 totals 13 residues.

The V gene is TRBV25-1, the J gene TRBJ1-5; no clear D gene. Germline loops: CDR1 MGHDK, CDR2 SYGVNS. The V end was cut by 1 base, the J end by 10 bases, with 8 bases between. The CDR3 covers 12 residues. The CDR3 nucleotides read TGTGCCAGCAGTGAATTGGAGGGCCCCCAGCATTTT. Protein sequence: CASSELEGPQHF. Based on the CDR3 plus reference TRBV25-1 and TRBJ1-5, the full variable domain is EADIYQTPRYLVIGTGKKITLECSQTMGHDKMYWYQQDPGMELHLIHYSYGVNSTEKGDLSSESTVSRIRTEHFPLTLESARPSHTSQYLCASSELEGPQHFGDGTRLSIL.

The rearrangement joins TRBV4-1 to TRBJ1-2; 10 bases map to TRBD1. The ends lost 2 bases at V and 2 bases at J; junction bases unmatched: 2. Germline loops: CDR1 MGHRA, CDR2 YSYEKL. This CDR3 is built from 15 residues. CDR3 sequence: CASSQKGQGNYGYTF. The CDR3 DNA sequence: TGCGCCAGCAGCCAAAAGGGACAGGGGAACTATGGCTACACCTTC.

V gene TRBV12-1 combines with J gene TRBJ1-1; TRBD1 reflects the table's D call only, with no check against the DNA. TRBV12-1 is marked as a pseudogene. This CDR3 has 15 amino acids. The DNA for the CDR3 is TGTGCCAGCAGCACCCGGGACAGGGGTAACACTGAAGCTTTCTTT. Protein sequence: CASSTRDRGNTEAFF.

The V call is TRBV24-1, the J call TRBJ2-7; 11 bases are a match to TRBD1. CDR3 length: 16 residues. Germline trimming cut 5 bases from V and 2 bases from J; bases unmatched to any gene: 7. CDR1 KGHDR and CDR2 SFDVKD come from the germline V gene. In DNA, the CDR3 is TGTGCCACCAGTGGGACAGGGGGCCAGAATACCTACGAGCAGTACGTC. Amino acids: CATSGTGGQNTYEQYV.

The CDR3 coding sequence is TGTGCCAGCAGTGCGCGAGAGACCCAGTACTTC. This translates into CASSARETQYF. This chain connects TRBV2 to TRBJ2-5; the D is unclear. Germline CDR1 is SNHLY and CDR2 is FYNNEI. The CDR3 has 11 amino acids. V lost 4 bases to trimming and J lost 4 bases, with 4 bases between them.

The CDR3 coding sequence is TGCGCCAGCAGCCAAGCAACGGGGGGCTACAATGAGCAGTTCTTC. It is translated as CASSQATGGYNEQFF. The chain links TRBV4-3 to TRBJ2-1, with TRBD2 matching 7 bases. Germline lookup yields CDR1 LGHNA and CDR2 YSLEER. CDR3 size: 15 residues. Trimming at V came to 1 base and at J to 3 bases, leaving 3 bases not matched to a gene.

The rearrangement uses TRBV19 and TRBJ2-3; 11 positions match TRBD2. The germline gives CDR1 LNHDA, CDR2 SQIVND (reference sequence). The CDR3 sequence is 18 residues long. Trimming at V came to 5 bases and at J to 8 bases, leaving 18 bases not matched to a gene. CDR3 in amino acids: CASSATWASGRRGSTQYF. Here the CDR3 DNA reads TGTGCCAGTAGTGCGACCTGGGCTAGCGGGAGGAGGGGGAGTACGCAGTATTTT.

The chain couples TRBV30 to TRBJ1-6, with TRBD1 as a possible D gene (5 bases). The V gene lost 0 bases and the J gene lost 7 bases, with 10 bases spanning the gap. The germline CDR1 and CDR2 sequences are GTSNPN and SVGIG (reference sequence). This CDR3 spans 14 amino acids. The CDR3 loop reads CAWSVQTENSPLHF. The CDR3 DNA follows: TGTGCCTGGAGTGTACAGACAGAGAATTCACCCCTCCACTTT.

The chain employs TRBV28 and TRBJ2-3, with 10 bases matching TRBD2. The germline CDR1 and CDR2 sequences are MDHEN and SYDVKM. V trimming: 6 bases; J trimming: 11 bases; junction bases outside the gene matches: 17. The CDR3 loop spans 16 amino acids. The CDR3 DNA reads TGTGCCAGCAGCAACGGACTAGCGGCCCACCCCCGGGGGCAGTATTTT. The encoded protein is CASSNGLAAHPRGQYF.

The J gene is TRBJ2-3, the V gene TRBV3-1 (or the pseudogene TRBV3-2); D unclear. V was clipped by 3 bases and J by 2 bases, with 6 bases between them. This CDR3 comprises 13 residues. Germline assignment: CDR1 LGHDT and CDR2 YNNKEL (reference sequence). Written as DNA, the CDR3 is TGTGCCAGCAGCCAGACTTCCACAGATACGCAGTATTTT. Its protein product is CASSQTSTDTQYF.

The V and J genes are TRBV10-3 and TRBJ1-1; 9 nucleotides line up with TRBD1. The CDR3 loop spans 16 amino acids. Losses at the gene ends were 4 bases for V and 0 bases for J; bases not matched to a gene: 6. CDR1 is ENHRY and CDR2 is SYGVKD in the germline V gene. Here the CDR3 reads CAISARDRAVNTEAFF. In DNA, the CDR3 is TGTGCCATCAGTGCCCGGGACAGGGCCGTGAACACTGAAGCTTTCTTT.

CDR3 nucleotide sequence: TGTGCCAGTAGTTACCGGCGGGCGGGACAGAACTATGGCTACACCTTC. The encoded protein is CASSYRRAGQNYGYTF. The rearrangement links TRBV19 to TRBJ1-2; TRBD1 matches 7 bases. Germline lookup yields CDR1 LNHDA and CDR2 SQIVND (reference sequence). The CDR3 covers 16 residues. J lost 2 bases, V lost 5 bases, and 11 bases had no gene match.

This clone was recorded at least ten times. The chain has TRBV6-4 and TRBJ2-1; 7 bases align to TRBD2. V lost 3 bases, J lost 10 bases, and 6 bases stayed unmatched. The CDR3 is 13 amino acids. The germline V gene encodes CDR1 MRHNA and CDR2 SNTAGT. CDR3 protein: CASSERGGREQFF. CDR3 in DNA: TGTGCCAGCAGTGAAAGGGGAGGGAGGGAGCAGTTCTTC.

The sample holds one count of this clone. The rearrangement joins TRBV11-2 to TRBJ1-5; possibly TRBD1 for D (6 bases). The CDR3 is 14 amino acids. Between the trimmed V and J ends, which lost 5 bases and 2 bases, there was a span of 10 bases. Germline loops: CDR1 SGHAT, CDR2 FQNNGV. The DNA for the CDR3 is TGTGCCAGCAGCAGATCAGGGGGCAATCAGCCCCAGCATTTT. Amino acid sequence: CASSRSGGNQPQHF.

This sequence joins TRBV6-2 or TRBV6-3 and TRBJ2-2; D is ambiguous. The CDR3 has 13 residues. Trimming cost V 4 bases and J 7 bases, with 10 bases left between them. Germline lookup yields CDR1 MNHEY and CDR2 SVGEGT. CDR3 loop: CASSWARLGELFF. Written as DNA, the CDR3 is TGTGCCAGCAGTTGGGCTCGGCTCGGGGAGCTGTTTTTT.

The genes are TRBV3-1 (or the pseudogene TRBV3-2) and TRBJ2-1, with 10 bases identical to TRBD2. V lost 3 bases and J lost 8; bases outside the gene matches: 7. Germline CDR1 and CDR2: LGHDT and YNNKEL (reference sequence). The CDR3 covers 15 residues. CDR3: CASSHTGTSVYEQFF. CDR3 coding DNA: TGTGCCAGCAGCCATACCGGGACTAGCGTGTATGAGCAGTTCTTC.